The 2 T cell receptor beta chains given below trace back to one sample, sequenced in a study of blood T cell repertoires in COVID-19. Sequencing was performed with immunoSEQ multiplex PCR; in TCRdb, only in-frame clones are kept and a portion is missing. The sample has about 140,000 clones; roughly 88% are singletons. Sequencing was carried out using peripheral blood. Receptor source: a human donor in a cohort sampled during active COVID-19.

The chain couples TRBV18 to TRBJ2-5, with 8 bases matching TRBD1. Germline V gives CDR1 KGHSH, CDR2 LQKENI. V gave up 1 base and J gave up 4 bases; unmatched junction bases: 2. This CDR3 is 14 amino acids long. The CDR3 region is CASSPRGQGETQYF. The CDR3 DNA reads as TGTGCCAGCTCACCACGTGGACAGGGAGAGACCCAGTACTTC.

V is TRBV3-1 (or the pseudogene TRBV3-2) and J is TRBJ2-5, with D tentatively TRBD2 (6 bases). V was shortened by 5 bases and J by 9 bases, with 19 bases between the two germline ends. The CDR3 length is 14 residues. Looked up from germline, CDR1 is LGHDT and CDR2 is YNNKEL (reference sequence). In nucleotides, the CDR3 is TGTGCCAGCAGCGGGCTAGCGTTTATGGGGTCCCAGTACTTC. Its protein is CASSGLAFMGSQYF.